This section outlines one T cell receptor (beta chain) sequence together with its context. The entry originates in a study of shared clonotypes between healthy human individuals. Study summary: Two women and a few men aged 18 to 49 served as donors.

This CDR3 has 17 residues. Losses at the gene ends were 5 bases for V and 1 base for J; bases not matched to a gene: 10. Per germline, CDR1 PRHDT and CDR2 FYEKMQ (reference sequence). The donors were all Caucasian adults (living in Nashville, Tennessee). Produced via immunoSEQ multiplex PCR; TCRdb's table is partial and in-frame only. The data contain about 2.3 million clones, 80% to 95% of them singletons. The source of this sequence is a man between 18 and 35 years old in good health. Some clones in this sample may be carry-over from other donors' samples. The chain links TRBV13 to TRBJ1-4; 7 bases agree with TRBD1. The specimen sequenced was naive CD4+ T cells from PBMCs. Sample subset: CD45RA+ positively selected. The CDR3 region has the DNA TGTGCCAGCAGCGTCGGACCGGACAGGCTAACTAATGAAAAACTGTTTTTT. Amino acids: CASSVGPDRLTNEKLFF.